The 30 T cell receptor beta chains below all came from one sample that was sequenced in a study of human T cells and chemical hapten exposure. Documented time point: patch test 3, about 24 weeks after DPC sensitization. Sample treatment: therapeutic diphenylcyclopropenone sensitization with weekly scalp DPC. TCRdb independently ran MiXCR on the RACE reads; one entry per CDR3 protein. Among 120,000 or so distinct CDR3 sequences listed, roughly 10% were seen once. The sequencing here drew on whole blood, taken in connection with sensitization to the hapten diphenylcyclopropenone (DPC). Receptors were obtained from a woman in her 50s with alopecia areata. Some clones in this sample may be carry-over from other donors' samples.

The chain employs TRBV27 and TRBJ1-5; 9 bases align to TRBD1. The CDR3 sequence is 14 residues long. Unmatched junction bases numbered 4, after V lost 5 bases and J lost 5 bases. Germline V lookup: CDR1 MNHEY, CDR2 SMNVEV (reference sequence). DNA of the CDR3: TGTGCCAGCAGTCGGACAGGGGTTCATCAGCCCCAGCATTTT. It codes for CASSRTGVHQPQHF.

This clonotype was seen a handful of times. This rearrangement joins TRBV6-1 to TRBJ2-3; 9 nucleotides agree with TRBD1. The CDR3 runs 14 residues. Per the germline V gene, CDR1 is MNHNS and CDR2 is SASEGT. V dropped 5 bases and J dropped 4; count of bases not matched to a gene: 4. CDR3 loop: CASSTTGGPDTQYF. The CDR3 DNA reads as TGTGCCAGCAGTACTACAGGGGGCCCAGATACGCAGTATTTT.

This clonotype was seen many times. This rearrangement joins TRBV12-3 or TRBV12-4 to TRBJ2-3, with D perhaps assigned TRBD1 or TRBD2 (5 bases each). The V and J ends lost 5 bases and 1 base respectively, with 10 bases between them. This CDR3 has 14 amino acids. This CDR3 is CASSTRDGTDTQYF. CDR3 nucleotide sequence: TGTGCCAGCAGTACCCGGGACGGCACAGATACGCAGTATTTT.

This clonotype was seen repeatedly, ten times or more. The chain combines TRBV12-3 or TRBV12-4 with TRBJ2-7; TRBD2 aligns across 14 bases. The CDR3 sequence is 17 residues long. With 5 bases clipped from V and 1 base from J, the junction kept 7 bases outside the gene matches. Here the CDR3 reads CASSPTSGRAKSYEQYF. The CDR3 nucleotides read TGTGCCAGCAGTCCGACTAGCGGGAGGGCCAAATCCTACGAGCAGTACTTC.

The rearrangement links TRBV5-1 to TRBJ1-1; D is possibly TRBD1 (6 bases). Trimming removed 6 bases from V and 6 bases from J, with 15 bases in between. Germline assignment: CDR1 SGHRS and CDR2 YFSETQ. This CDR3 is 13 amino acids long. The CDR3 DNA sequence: TGCGCCAGCACAACTCTTACAGGGCCTGAAGCTTTCTTT. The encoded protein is CASTTLTGPEAFF.

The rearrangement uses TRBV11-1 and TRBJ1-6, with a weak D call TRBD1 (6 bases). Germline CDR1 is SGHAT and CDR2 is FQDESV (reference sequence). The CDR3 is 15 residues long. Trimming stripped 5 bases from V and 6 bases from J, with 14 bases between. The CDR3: CASSVDRFRNSPLHF. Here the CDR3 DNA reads TGTGCCAGCAGCGTAGACAGGTTTCGTAATTCACCCCTCCACTTT.

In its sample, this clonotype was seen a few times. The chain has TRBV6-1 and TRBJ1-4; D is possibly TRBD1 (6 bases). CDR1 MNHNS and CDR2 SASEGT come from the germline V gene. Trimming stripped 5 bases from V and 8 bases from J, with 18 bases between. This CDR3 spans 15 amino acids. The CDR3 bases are TGTGCCAGCAGTCCCCCACAGGGCGTTGGGGAAAAACTGTTTTTT. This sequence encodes CASSPPQGVGEKLFF.

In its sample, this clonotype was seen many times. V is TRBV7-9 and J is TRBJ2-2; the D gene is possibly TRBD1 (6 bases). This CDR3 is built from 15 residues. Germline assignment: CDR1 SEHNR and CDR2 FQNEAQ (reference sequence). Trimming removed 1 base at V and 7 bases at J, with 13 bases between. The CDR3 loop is CASSLGDRRRGELFF. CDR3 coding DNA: TGTGCCAGCAGCTTAGGAGACAGGAGACGCGGGGAGCTGTTTTTT.

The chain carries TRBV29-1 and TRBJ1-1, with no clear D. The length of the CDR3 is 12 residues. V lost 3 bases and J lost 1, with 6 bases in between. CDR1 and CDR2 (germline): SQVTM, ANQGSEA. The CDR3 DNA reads TGCAGCGTTGACCGTACGAACACTGAAGCTTTCTTT. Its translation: CSVDRTNTEAFF.

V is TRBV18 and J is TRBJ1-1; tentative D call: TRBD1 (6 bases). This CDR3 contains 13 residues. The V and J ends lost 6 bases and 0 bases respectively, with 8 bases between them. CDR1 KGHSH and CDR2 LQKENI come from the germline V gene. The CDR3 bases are TGTGCCAGCTCCGGACAGCTGAACACTGAAGCTTTCTTT. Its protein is CASSGQLNTEAFF.

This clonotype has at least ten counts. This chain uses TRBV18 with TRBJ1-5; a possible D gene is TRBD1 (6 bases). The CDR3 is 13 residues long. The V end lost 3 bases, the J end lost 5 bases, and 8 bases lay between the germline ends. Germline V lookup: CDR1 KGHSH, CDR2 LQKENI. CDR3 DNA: TGTGCCAGCTCACCGGACAGCTATCAGCCCCAGCATTTT. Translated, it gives CASSPDSYQPQHF. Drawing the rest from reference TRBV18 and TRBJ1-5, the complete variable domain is NAGVMQNPRHLVRRRGQEARLRCSPMKGHSHVYWYRQLPEEGLKFMVYLQKENIIDESGMPKERFSAEFPKEGPSILRIQQVVRGDSAAYFCASSPDSYQPQHFGDGTRLSIL.

The CDR3 protein is CASSFGTSGGGYNEQFF. CDR3 DNA sequence: TGTGCCAGCAGCTTTGGAACTAGCGGGGGTGGATACAATGAGCAGTTCTTC. The chain uses TRBV11-3 and TRBJ2-1, with 11 bases lining up with TRBD2. CDR3 length: 17 residues. The trim removed 3 bases at V and 4 bases at J, leaving 8 bases unmatched. Germline CDR1 reads SGHNT; CDR2 reads YENEEA.

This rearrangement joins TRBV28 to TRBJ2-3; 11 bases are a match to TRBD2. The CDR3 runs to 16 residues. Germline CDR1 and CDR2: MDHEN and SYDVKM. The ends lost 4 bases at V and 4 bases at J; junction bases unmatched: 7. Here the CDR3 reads CASSSLAGGCADTQYF. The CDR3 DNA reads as TGTGCCAGCAGTTCCCTAGCGGGAGGATGCGCAGATACGCAGTATTTT. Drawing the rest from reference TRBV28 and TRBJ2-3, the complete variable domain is DVKVTQSSRYLVKRTGEKVFLECVQDMDHENMFWYRQDPGLGLRLIYFSYDVKMKEKGDIPEGYSVSREKKERFSLILESASTNQTSMYLCASSSLAGGCADTQYFGPGTRLTVL.

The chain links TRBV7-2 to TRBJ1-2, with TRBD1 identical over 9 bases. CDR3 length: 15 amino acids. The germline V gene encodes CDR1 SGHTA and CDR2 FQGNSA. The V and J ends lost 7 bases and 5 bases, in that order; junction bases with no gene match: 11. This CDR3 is CASTSMTGGSYGYTF. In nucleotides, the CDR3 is TGTGCCAGCACCTCCATGACAGGGGGGTCTTATGGCTACACCTTC.

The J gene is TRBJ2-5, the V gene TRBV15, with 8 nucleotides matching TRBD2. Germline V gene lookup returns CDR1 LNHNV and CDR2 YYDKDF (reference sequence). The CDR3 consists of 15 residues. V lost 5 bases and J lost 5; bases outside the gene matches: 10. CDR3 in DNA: TGTGCCACCAGCGAGTACCAGGCGGGAGGTGAGACCCAGTACTTC. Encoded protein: CATSEYQAGGETQYF. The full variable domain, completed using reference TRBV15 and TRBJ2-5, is DAMVIQNPRYQVTQFGKPVTLSCSQTLNHNVMYWYQQKSSQAPKLLFHYYDKDFNNEADTPDNFQSRRPNTSFCFLDIRSPGLGDTAMYLCATSEYQAGGETQYFGPGTRLLVL.

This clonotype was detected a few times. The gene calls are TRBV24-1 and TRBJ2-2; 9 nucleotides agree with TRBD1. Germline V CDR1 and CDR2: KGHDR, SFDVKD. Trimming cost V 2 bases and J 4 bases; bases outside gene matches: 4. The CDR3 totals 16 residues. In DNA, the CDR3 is TGTGCCACCAGTGATTCGGACAGGGGCGGCACCGGGGAGCTGTTTTTT. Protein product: CATSDSDRGGTGELFF.

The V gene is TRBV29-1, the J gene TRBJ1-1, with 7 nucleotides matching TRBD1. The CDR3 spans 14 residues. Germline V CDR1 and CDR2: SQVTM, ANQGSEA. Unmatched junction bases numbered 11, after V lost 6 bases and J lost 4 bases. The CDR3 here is CSVAISDRPTEAFF. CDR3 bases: TGCAGCGTCGCTATCTCGGACAGGCCCACTGAAGCTTTCTTT.

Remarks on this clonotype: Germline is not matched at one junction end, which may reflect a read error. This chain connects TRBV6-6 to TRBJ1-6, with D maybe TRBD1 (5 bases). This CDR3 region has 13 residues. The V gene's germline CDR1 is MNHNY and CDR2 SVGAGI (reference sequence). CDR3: CASMAGYGSPLNF. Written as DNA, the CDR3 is TGTGCCAGCATGGCAGGGTATGGTTCACCCCTCAACTTT.

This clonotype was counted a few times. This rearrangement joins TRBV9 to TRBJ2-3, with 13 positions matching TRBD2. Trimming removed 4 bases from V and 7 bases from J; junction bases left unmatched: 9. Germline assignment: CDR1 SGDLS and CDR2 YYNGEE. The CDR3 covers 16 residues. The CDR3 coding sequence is TGTGCCAGCAGCCACCGGACTAGCGGGAGATTTAATACGCAGTATTTT. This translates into CASSHRTSGRFNTQYF.

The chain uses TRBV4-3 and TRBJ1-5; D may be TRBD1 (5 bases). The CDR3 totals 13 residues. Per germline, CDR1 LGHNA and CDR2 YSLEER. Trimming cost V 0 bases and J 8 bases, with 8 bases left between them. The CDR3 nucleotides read TGCGCCAGCAGCCAAGATTGGGGGAAGCCCCAGCATTTT. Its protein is CASSQDWGKPQHF.

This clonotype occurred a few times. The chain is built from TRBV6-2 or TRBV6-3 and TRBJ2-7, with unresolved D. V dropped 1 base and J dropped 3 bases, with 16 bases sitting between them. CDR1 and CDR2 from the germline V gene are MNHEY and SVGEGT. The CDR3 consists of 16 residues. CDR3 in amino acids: CASSYFTGRINYEQYF. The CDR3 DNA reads TGTGCCAGCAGTTACTTCACCGGGCGGATTAACTACGAGCAGTACTTC.

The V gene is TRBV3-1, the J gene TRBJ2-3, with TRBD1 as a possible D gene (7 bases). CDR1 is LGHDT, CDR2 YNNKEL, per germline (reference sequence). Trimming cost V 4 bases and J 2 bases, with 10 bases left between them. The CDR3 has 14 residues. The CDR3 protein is CASSRRGPTDTQYF. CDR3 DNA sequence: TGTGCCAGCAGCCGGAGGGGGCCCACAGATACGCAGTATTTT.

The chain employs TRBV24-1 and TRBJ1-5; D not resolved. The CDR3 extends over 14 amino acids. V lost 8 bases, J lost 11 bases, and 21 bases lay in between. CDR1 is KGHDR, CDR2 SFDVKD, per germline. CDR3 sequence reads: CATIARYSKLAQHF. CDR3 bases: TGTGCCACCATAGCTAGGTATTCCAAATTGGCCCAGCATTTT.

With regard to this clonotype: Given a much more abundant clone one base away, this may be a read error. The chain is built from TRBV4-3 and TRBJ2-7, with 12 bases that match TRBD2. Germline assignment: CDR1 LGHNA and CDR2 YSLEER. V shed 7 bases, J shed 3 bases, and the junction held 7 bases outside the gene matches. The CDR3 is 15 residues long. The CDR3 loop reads CASNPRTSGNYEQYF. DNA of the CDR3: TGCGCCAGCAACCCGCGGACTAGCGGGAACTACGAGCAGTACTTC.

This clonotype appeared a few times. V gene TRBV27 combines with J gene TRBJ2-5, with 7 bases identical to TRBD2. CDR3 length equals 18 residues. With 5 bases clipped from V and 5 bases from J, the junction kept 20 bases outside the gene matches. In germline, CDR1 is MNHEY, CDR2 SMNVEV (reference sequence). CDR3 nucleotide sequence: TGTGCCAGCAGTCCATGGGCGGCGGGAGAGGCGGTTGGGGAGACCCAGTACTTC. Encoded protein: CASSPWAAGEAVGETQYF.

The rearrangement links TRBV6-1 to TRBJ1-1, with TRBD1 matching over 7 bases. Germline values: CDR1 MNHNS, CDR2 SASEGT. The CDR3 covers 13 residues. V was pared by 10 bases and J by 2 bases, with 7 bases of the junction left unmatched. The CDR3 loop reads CATPGQPNTEAFF. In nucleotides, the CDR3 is TGTGCCACACCGGGACAGCCTAACACTGAAGCTTTCTTT.

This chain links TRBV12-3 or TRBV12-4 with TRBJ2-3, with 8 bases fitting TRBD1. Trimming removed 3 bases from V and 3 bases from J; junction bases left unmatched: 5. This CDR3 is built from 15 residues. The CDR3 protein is CASSLSGQGTDTQYF. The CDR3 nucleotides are TGTGCCAGCAGTTTGTCCGGACAGGGAACAGATACGCAGTATTTT.

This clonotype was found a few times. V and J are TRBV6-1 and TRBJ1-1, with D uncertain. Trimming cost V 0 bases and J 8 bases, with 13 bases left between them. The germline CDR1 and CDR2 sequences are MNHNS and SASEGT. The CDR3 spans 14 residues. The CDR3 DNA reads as TGTGCCAGCAGTGAAGCCTCAGAGAGCAGGGAAGCTTTCTTT. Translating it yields CASSEASESREAFF.

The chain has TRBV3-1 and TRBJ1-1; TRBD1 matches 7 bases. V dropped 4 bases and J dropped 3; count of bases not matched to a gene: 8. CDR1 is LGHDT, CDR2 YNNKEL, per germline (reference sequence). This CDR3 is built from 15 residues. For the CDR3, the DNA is TGTGCCAGCAGCCCATACAGGGGTGGGGACACTGAAGCTTTCTTT. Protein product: CASSPYRGGDTEAFF.

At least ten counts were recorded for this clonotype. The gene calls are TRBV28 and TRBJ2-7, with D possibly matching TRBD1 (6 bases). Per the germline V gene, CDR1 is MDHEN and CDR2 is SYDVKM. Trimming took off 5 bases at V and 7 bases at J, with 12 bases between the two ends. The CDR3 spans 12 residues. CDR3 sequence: CASSDRIMEQYF. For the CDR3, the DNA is TGTGCCAGCAGTGACAGGATCATGGAGCAGTACTTC.